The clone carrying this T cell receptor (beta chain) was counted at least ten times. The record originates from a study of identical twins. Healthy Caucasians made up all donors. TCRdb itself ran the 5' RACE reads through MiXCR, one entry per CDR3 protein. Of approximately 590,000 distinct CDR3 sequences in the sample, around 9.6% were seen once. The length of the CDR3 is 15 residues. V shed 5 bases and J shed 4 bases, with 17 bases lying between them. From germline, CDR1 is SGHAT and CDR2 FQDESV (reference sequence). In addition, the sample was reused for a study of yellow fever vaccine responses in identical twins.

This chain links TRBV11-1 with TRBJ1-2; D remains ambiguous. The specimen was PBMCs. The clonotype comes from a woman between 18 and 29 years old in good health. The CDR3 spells CASSAVEGLFYGYTF. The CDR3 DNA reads TGTGCCAGCAGCGCCGTCGAGGGTCTATTCTATGGCTACACCTTC.